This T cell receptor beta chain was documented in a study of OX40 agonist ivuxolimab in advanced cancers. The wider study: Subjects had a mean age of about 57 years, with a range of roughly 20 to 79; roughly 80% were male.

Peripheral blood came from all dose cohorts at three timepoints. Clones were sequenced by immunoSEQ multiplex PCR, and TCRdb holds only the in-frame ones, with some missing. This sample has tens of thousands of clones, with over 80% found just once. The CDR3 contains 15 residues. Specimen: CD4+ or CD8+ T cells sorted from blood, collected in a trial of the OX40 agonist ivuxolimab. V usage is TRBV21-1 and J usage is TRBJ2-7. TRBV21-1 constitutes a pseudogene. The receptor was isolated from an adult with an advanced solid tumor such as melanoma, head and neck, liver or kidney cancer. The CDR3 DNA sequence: TGTGCCAGCAGCAAATGGCGTGGTGTTCCCCACGAGCAGTACTTC. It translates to CASSKWRGVPHEQYF.